The 15 T cell receptor beta chains reported below all come from one sample, sequenced in a study of T cell responses to AZD1222 COVID-19 vaccine. The assay was immunoSEQ multiplex PCR, and TCRdb's table has in-frame clones only and misses some. This sample has roughly 100,000 clones, with 85% to 90% found just once. Material: peripheral blood, obtained on day 0 of AZD1222 vaccination. These receptors were collected from an adult in good health.

The J gene is TRBJ2-7, the V gene TRBV6-2 or TRBV6-3; a weak D match, TRBD2 (7 bases). V was trimmed by 0 bases and J by 0 bases, leaving 12 bases between them. Germline-derived CDR1 and CDR2 are MNHEY and SVGEGT. There are 16 residues in the CDR3. As DNA, the CDR3 is TGTGCCAGCAGTTACTCGGGGGGGCGCGTCTCCTACGAGCAGTACTTC. Its protein is CASSYSGGRVSYEQYF.

The CDR3 coding sequence is TGTGCCAGCAGCCTGCGGGGGCCTGGGGGCTACACCTTC. This translates into CASSLRGPGGYTF. This chain uses TRBV5-8 with TRBJ1-2; TRBD1 might be the D (6 bases). Trimming took off 4 bases at V and 8 bases at J, with 15 bases between the two ends. This CDR3 has 13 amino acids. CDR1 and CDR2 (germline): SGHTS, YDEGEE.

CDR3 sequence: CASSSRLAGYNEQFF. CDR3 nucleotide sequence: TGTGCCAGCAGCTCCCGACTAGCGGGGTACAATGAGCAGTTCTTC. This rearrangement joins TRBV5-6 to TRBJ2-1, with 11 bases matching TRBD2. The V segment lost 3 bases and the J segment 4 bases; nucleotides outside the gene matches: 3. Germline assignment: CDR1 SGHDT and CDR2 YYEEEE. The CDR3 runs to 15 residues.

The chain employs TRBV10-3 and TRBJ2-1; 7 bases are shared with TRBD1. V was pared by 6 bases and J by 0 bases, with 5 bases of the junction left unmatched. Germline V gene data show CDR1 as ENHRY and CDR2 as SYGVKD. The CDR3 is 15 amino acids. Here the CDR3 reads CAISNDRASYNEQFF. The CDR3 DNA reads as TGTGCCATCAGCAATGACAGGGCCTCCTACAATGAGCAGTTCTTC.

The sample holds a few counts of this clone. The chain uses TRBV19 and TRBJ2-2, with a possible D match to TRBD1 (5 bases). Trimming stripped 10 bases from V and 7 bases from J, with 25 bases between. The CDR3 is 16 residues long. Germline lookup yields CDR1 LNHDA and CDR2 SQIVND (reference sequence). CDR3 nucleotide sequence: TGTGCCACCATGCCCCGGTCAGGGAATACGGGCGGGGAGCTGTTTTTT. It encodes CATMPRSGNTGGELFF.

J is TRBJ2-5 and V is TRBV9; 8 bases fit TRBD1. This CDR3 contains 15 residues. J gave up 4 bases and V 0 bases, and 5 bases lay outside the gene matches. Germline V CDR1 and CDR2: SGDLS, YYNGEE. The CDR3 DNA is TGTGCCAGCAGCGTAGGGTCAGGGGGCGCAGAGACCCAGTACTTC. It specifies CASSVGSGGAETQYF.

This chain uses TRBV5-6 with TRBJ2-3; perhaps D is TRBD1 or TRBD2 (5 bases each). CDR1 SGHDT and CDR2 YYEEEE come from the germline V gene. Trimming took 2 bases from V and 4 from J, leaving 14 bases between them. The CDR3 has 15 residues. The CDR3 loop reads CASSFGASEADTQYF. The CDR3 DNA sequence: TGTGCCAGCAGCTTCGGGGCCAGCGAGGCAGATACGCAGTATTTT.

This chain uses TRBV12-3 or TRBV12-4 with TRBJ1-1, with D hard to call. Trimming cost V 9 bases and J 2 bases, with 13 bases left between them. This CDR3 has 13 residues. The CDR3 reads CASTTGSNTEAFF. As DNA, the CDR3 is TGTGCCAGTACAACGGGGAGTAACACTGAAGCTTTCTTT.

This chain uses TRBV7-2 with TRBJ1-5; D may be TRBD1 (5 bases). The CDR3 extends over 18 amino acids. CDR1 is SGHTA and CDR2 is FQGNSA in the germline V gene. Trimming shortened V by 5 bases and J by 9 bases, and 29 bases separated the two germline ends. The CDR3 coding sequence is TGTGCCAGCAGCCAGGCCGCTCTCAATCGGTCGTATAGGGGGCCCCAGCATTTT. Protein sequence: CASSQAALNRSYRGPQHF. The full variable domain, in which reference TRBV7-2 and TRBJ1-5 provide the parts outside the CDR3, is GAGVSQSPSNKVTEKGKDVELRCDPISGHTALYWYRQSLGQGLEFLIYFQGNSAPDKSGLPSDRFSAERTGGSVSTLTIQRTQQEDSAVYLCASSQAALNRSYRGPQHFGDGTRLSIL.

The chain links TRBV6-5 to TRBJ1-5; no firm D call. V shed 2 bases and J shed 0 bases, with 5 bases lying between them. Germline CDR1 is MNHEY and CDR2 is SVGAGI. This CDR3 is built from 14 residues. This CDR3 reads CASSYAYSNQPQHF. DNA for the CDR3: TGTGCCAGCAGTTACGCTTATAGCAATCAGCCCCAGCATTTT.

V gene TRBV5-1 combines with J gene TRBJ2-7, with D possibly TRBD2 on 5 matching bases. Germline lookup yields CDR1 SGHRS and CDR2 YFSETQ. The V and J ends lost 0 bases and 8 bases respectively, with 12 bases between them. This CDR3 contains 13 residues. This CDR3 reads CASSLEEASKQYF. The CDR3 DNA sequence: TGCGCCAGCAGCTTGGAGGAGGCCTCCAAGCAGTACTTC.

The chain joins TRBV19 to TRBJ1-1, with a possible D match to TRBD1 (5 bases). The CDR3 length is 14 residues. Germline V gives CDR1 LNHDA, CDR2 SQIVND (reference sequence). The V end was cut by 3 bases, the J end by 4 bases, with 12 bases between. CDR3 in amino acids: CASSMQGSITEAFF. The CDR3 coding sequence is TGTGCCAGTAGTATGCAGGGTTCAATCACTGAAGCTTTCTTT.

The V gene is TRBV7-6, the J gene TRBJ2-3; TRBD1 agrees at 7 bases. This CDR3 is built from 15 residues. The germline V gene encodes CDR1 SGHVS and CDR2 FNYEAQ. With 0 bases clipped from V and 3 bases from J, the junction kept 3 bases outside the gene matches. CDR3 sequence reads: CASSLATGETDTQYF. The CDR3 coding sequence is TGTGCCAGCAGCTTAGCCACAGGGGAGACAGATACGCAGTATTTT.

The chain has TRBV9 and TRBJ2-7; maybe TRBD2 (7 bases). Trimming stripped 4 bases from V and 0 bases from J, with 17 bases between. The CDR3 sequence is 16 residues long. Germline V CDR1 and CDR2: SGDLS, YYNGEE. CDR3 sequence reads: CASSPRGGIPSYEQYF. For the CDR3, the DNA is TGTGCCAGCAGCCCGAGGGGGGGTATTCCCTCCTACGAGCAGTACTTC.

The rearrangement links TRBV27 to TRBJ1-5, with D perhaps TRBD1 (6 bases). In germline, CDR1 is MNHEY, CDR2 SMNVEV (reference sequence). CDR3 length equals 15 residues. Trimming removed 6 bases from V and 7 bases from J, with 19 bases in between. As DNA, the CDR3 is TGTGCCAGCAGCCATTCGGGGGAGGGGGGACAGCCCCAGCATTTT. Residues: CASSHSGEGGQPQHF.